This T cell receptor beta chain was sequenced for a study of cytomegalovirus exposure and HLA in healthy donors. Broader study findings: Other equally common chains were less clonally expanded than HLA-associated TCR beta chains, a later analysis showed. TCR beta V- and J-gene trimming was later associated with a missense DCLRE1C variant.

The primer mix had 60 Vbeta and 13 Jbeta primers. TCRdb keeps only in-frame clones here, not all; method: immunoSEQ multiplex PCR. The sample consists of over 100,000 clones, around 75% of them appearing once. Germline V CDR1 and CDR2: SQVTM, ANQGSEA. The CDR3 covers 13 residues. The V gene lost 3 bases and the J gene lost 5 bases, with 13 bases spanning the gap. In the case of this clone: Antigen: not known.

The chain uses TRBV29-1 and TRBJ2-5; D is perhaps TRBD2 (6 bases). The source is a woman under 40 in good health and CMV-seronegative. Sequencing was carried out using PBMCs. CDR3 region: CSVEPGTGETQYF. The CDR3 DNA sequence: TGCAGCGTTGAGCCCGGGACTGGGGAGACCCAGTACTTC. The full variable domain, its missing parts supplied by reference TRBV29-1 and TRBJ2-5, is SAVISQKPSRDICQRGTSLTIQCQVDSQVTMMFWYRQQPGQSLTLIATANQGSEATYESGFVIDKFPISRPNLTFSTLTVSNMSPEDSSIYLCSVEPGTGETQYFGPGTRLLVL.